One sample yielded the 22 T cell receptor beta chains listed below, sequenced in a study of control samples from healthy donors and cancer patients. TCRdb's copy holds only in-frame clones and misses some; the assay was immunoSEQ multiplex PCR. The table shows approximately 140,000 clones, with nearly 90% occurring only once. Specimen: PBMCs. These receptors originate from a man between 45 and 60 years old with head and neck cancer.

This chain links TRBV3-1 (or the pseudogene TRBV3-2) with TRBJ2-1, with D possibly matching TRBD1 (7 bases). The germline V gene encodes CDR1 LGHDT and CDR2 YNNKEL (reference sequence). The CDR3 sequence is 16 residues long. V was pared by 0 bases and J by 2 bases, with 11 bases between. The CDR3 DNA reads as TGTGCCAGCAGCCAAGATGGAGGGGGCGCCTACAATGAGCAGTTCTTC. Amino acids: CASSQDGGGAYNEQFF.

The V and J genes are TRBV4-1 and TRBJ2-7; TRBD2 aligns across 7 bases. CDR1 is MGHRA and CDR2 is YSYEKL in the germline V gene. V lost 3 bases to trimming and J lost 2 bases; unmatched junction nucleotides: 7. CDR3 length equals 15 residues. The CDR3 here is CASSQGLSGTYEQYF. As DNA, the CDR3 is TGCGCCAGCAGCCAGGGATTAAGCGGGACCTACGAGCAGTACTTC.

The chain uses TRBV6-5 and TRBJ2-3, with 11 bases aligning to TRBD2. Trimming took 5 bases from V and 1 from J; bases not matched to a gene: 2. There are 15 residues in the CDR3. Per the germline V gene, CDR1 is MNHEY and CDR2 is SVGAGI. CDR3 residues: CASSRGLAGTDTQYF. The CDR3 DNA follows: TGTGCCAGCAGTAGGGGACTAGCGGGCACAGATACGCAGTATTTT.

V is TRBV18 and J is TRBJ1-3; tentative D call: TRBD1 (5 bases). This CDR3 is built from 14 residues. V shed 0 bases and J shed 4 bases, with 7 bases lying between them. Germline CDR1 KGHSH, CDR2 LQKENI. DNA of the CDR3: TGTGCCAGCTCACCACCTTACAGGGGAAACACCATATATTTT. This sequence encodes CASSPPYRGNTIYF.

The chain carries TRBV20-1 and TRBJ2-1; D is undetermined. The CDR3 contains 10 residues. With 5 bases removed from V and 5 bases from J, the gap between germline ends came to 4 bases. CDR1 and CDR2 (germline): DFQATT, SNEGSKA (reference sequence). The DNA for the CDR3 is TGCAGTGCTTCCGACAATGAGCAGTTCTTC. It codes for CSASDNEQFF.

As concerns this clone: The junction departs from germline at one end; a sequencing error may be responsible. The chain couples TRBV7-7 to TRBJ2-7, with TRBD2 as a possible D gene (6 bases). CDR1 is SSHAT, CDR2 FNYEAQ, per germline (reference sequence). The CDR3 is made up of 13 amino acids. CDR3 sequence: CASSLAVGIEQYF. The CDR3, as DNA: TGTGCTAGCAGCTTAGCGGTAGGGATCGAGCAGTACTTC.

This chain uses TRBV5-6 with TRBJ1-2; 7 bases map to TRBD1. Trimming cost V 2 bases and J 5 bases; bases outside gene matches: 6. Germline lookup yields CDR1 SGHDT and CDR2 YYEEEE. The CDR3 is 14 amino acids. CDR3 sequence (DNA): TGTGCCAGCAGCTTTGGACAGGATATTTATGGCTACACCTTC. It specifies CASSFGQDIYGYTF.

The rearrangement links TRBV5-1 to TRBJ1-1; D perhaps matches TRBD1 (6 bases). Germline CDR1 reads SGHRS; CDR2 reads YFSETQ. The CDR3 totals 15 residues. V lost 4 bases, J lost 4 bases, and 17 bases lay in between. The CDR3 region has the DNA TGCGCCAGCAGCCCGGATTGGACAGTGAGCACTGAAGCTTTCTTT. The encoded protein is CASSPDWTVSTEAFF.

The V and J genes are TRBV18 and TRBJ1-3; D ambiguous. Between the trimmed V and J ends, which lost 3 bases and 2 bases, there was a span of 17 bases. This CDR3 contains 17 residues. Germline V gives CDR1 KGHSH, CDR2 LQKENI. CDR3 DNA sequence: TGTGCCAGCTCACCGTTGGGGATTGTAATAACTGGAAACACCATATATTTT. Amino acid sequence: CASSPLGIVITGNTIYF.

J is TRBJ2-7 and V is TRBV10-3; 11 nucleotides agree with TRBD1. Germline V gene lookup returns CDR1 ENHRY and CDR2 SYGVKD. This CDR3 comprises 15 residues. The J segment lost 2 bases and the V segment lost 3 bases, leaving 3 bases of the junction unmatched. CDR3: CAISEPGQGAYEQYF. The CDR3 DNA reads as TGTGCCATCAGTGAACCGGGACAGGGGGCCTACGAGCAGTACTTC.

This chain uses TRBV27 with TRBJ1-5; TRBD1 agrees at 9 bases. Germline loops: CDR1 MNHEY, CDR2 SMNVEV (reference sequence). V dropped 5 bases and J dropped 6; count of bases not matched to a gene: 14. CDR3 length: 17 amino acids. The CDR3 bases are TGTGCCAGCAGTCAAAGTCCCGGGACAGGGAAGGGTCAGCCCCAGCATTTT. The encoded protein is CASSQSPGTGKGQPQHF.

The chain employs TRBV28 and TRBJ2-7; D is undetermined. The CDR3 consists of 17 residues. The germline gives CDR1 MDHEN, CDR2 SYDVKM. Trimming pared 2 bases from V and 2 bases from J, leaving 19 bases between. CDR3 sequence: CASSLIPGNSWTYEQYF. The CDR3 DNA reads TGTGCCAGCAGTTTAATCCCCGGAAATAGCTGGACCTACGAGCAGTACTTC.

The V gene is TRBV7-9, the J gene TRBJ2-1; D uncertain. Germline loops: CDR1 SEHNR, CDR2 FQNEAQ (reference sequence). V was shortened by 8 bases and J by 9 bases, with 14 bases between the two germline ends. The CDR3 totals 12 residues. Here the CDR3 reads CASSYGVSEQFF. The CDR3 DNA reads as TGTGCCAGCTCGTACGGTGTGAGTGAGCAGTTCTTC. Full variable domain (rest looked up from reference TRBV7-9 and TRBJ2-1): DTGVSQNPRHKITKRGQNVTFRCDPISEHNRLYWYRQTLGQGPEFLTYFQNEAQLEKSRLLSDRFSAERPKGSFSTLEIQRTEQGDSAMYLCASSYGVSEQFFGPGTRLTVL.

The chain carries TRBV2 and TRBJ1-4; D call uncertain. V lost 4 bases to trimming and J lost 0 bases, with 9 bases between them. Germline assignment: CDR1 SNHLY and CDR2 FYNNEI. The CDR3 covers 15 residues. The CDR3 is CASSGLGATNEKLFF. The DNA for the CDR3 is TGTGCCAGCAGTGGGCTGGGCGCAACTAATGAAAAACTGTTTTTT.

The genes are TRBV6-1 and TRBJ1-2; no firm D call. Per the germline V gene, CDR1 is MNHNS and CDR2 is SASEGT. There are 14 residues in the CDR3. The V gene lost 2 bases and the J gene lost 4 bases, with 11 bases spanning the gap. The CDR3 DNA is TGTGCCAGCAGTGAACCAATAGACGGCTATGGCTACACCTTC. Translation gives CASSEPIDGYGYTF.

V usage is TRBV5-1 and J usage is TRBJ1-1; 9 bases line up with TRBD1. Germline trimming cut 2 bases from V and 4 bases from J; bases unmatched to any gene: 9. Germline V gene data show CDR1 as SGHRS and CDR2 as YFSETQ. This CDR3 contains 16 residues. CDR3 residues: CASSFSQGAGSTEAFF. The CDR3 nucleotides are TGCGCCAGCAGCTTCTCACAGGGGGCGGGCAGCACTGAAGCTTTCTTT.

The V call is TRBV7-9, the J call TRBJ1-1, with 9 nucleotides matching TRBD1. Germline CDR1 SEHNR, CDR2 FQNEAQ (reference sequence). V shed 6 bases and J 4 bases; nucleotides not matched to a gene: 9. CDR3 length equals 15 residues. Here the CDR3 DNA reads TGTGCCAGCAGTCCCGGGACAGGGAGTATCACTGAAGCTTTCTTT. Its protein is CASSPGTGSITEAFF. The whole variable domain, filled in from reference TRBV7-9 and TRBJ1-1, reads DTGVSQNPRHKITKRGQNVTFRCDPISEHNRLYWYRQTLGQGPEFLTYFQNEAQLEKSRLLSDRFSAERPKGSFSTLEIQRTEQGDSAMYLCASSPGTGSITEAFFGQGTRLTVV.

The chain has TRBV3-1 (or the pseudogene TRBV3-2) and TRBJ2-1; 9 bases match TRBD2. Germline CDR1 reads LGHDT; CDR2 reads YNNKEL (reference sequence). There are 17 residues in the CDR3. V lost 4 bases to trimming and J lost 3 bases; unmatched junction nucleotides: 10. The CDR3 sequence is CASSPERVSGSYNEQFF. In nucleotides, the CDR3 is TGTGCCAGCAGCCCCGAGAGGGTTAGCGGGAGCTACAATGAGCAGTTCTTC.

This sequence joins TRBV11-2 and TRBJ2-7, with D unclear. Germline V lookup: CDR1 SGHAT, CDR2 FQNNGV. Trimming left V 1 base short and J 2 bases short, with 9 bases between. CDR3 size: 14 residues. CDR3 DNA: TGTGCCAGCAGCTTAGCTGCCAGCGCCTACGAGCAGTACTTC. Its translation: CASSLAASAYEQYF.

CDR3 residues: CASSESRGRGETQYF. In DNA, the CDR3 is TGTGCCAGCAGTGAATCTCGCGGGAGGGGAGAGACCCAGTACTTC. The V gene is TRBV25-1, the J gene TRBJ2-5, with 9 bases matching TRBD2. The V gene's germline CDR1 is MGHDK and CDR2 SYGVNS. Trimming took 1 base from V and 4 from J; bases not matched to a gene: 4. The CDR3 totals 15 residues.

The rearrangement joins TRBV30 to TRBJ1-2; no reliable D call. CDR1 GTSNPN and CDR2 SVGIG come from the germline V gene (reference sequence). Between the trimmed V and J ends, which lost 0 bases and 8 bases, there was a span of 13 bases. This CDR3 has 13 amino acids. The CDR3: CAWSVLEGGGYTF. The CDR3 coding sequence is TGTGCCTGGAGTGTACTGGAGGGTGGAGGCTACACCTTC.

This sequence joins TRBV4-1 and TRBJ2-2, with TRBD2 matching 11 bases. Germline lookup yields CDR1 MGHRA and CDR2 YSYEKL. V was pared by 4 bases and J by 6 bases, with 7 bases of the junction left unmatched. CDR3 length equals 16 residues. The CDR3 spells CASSLETSGVPGELFF. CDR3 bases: TGCGCCAGCAGCCTAGAGACTAGCGGGGTCCCCGGGGAGCTGTTTTTT.